These T cell receptor beta chains were read from a single sample in a study of metastatic and nonmetastatic thyroid tumors. TCRdb reanalyzed the PCR reads via MiXCR. The table lists 20,000 to 25,000 clones, nearly 25% of them singletons. Specimen: tumor tissue. The receptor set was obtained from a female donor with papillary thyroid cancer or a benign thyroid nodule (not recorded which). Some clones in this sample may be carry-over from other donors' samples. The CDR3 runs from the conserved cysteine through the conserved F or W. A D gene is named only where the DNA matches it firmly. Clone size appears in some rows only: once, few, many, or a class for an expanded clone.

cdr3_aa: CASSVGLAGDNYEQYF
cdr3_nt: TGTGCCAGCAGCGTAGGCCTAGCGGGAGATAACTACGAGCAGTACTTC
clone_size: once
j_call: TRBJ2-7
v_call: TRBV9
d_call: TRBD2

cdr3_aa: CASSLDRTGYGYTF
cdr3_nt: TGCGCCAGCAGCCTAGACCGGACAGGTTATGGCTACACCTTC
clone_size: .
j_call: TRBJ1-2
v_call: TRBV14
d_call: TRBD1

cdr3_aa: CASSPGRTSGNNEQFF
cdr3_nt: TGTGCCAGCAGCCCAGGTAGGACTAGCGGCAACAATGAGCAGTTCTTC
clone_size: .
j_call: TRBJ2-1
v_call: TRBV9
d_call: TRBD2

cdr3_aa: CASTLTTVGIGDTQYF
cdr3_nt: TGTGCCAGCACCCTGACAACAGTGGGTATTGGGGATACGCAGTATTTT
clone_size: .
j_call: TRBJ2-3
v_call: TRBV11-2
d_call: .

cdr3_aa: CASSFLSLAANYEQYF
cdr3_nt: TGTGCCAGCAGCTTCCTGAGTCTAGCAGCGAACTACGAGCAGTACTTC
clone_size: .
j_call: TRBJ2-7
v_call: TRBV7-8
d_call: .

cdr3_aa: CASRRPAGNQPQHF
cdr3_nt: TGTGCCAGCAGACGACCGGCCGGGAATCAGCCCCAGCATTTT
clone_size: medium-sized
j_call: TRBJ1-5
v_call: TRBV28
d_call: .

cdr3_aa: CASSLWGSSYNEQFF
cdr3_nt: TGTGCCAGCAGTTTATGGGGGAGCTCCTACAATGAGCAGTTCTTC
clone_size: medium-sized
j_call: TRBJ2-1
v_call: TRBV27
d_call: .

cdr3_aa: CASNPTGARNQPLHF
cdr3_nt: TGTGCCAGCAATCCGACCGGGGCGCGAAATCAGCCCCTGCATTTT
clone_size: .
j_call: TRBJ1-5
v_call: TRBV28
d_call: .

cdr3_aa: CASSRDNNEKLFF
cdr3_nt: TGTGCCAGCAGCCGGGACAATAATGAAAAACTGTTTTTT
clone_size: .
j_call: TRBJ1-4
v_call: TRBV6-1
d_call: .

cdr3_aa: CASSPRTERGGELFF
cdr3_nt: TGTGCCAGCAGCCCTCGGACTGAACGGGGCGGGGAGCTGTTTTTT
clone_size: medium-sized
j_call: TRBJ2-2
v_call: TRBV3-1
d_call: .

cdr3_aa: CSLSYSYSYTF
cdr3_nt: TGCAGTCTGTCCTATTCGTATAGCTACACCTTC
clone_size: .
j_call: TRBJ1-2
v_call: TRBV20-1
d_call: .

cdr3_aa: CASSSSGRARVGTDTQYF
cdr3_nt: TGTGCCAGCAGTTCTAGCGGGAGGGCCAGGGTGGGCACAGATACGCAGTATTTT
clone_size: medium-sized
j_call: TRBJ2-3
v_call: TRBV28
d_call: TRBD2

cdr3_aa: CASSTNQQGAGYGYTF
cdr3_nt: TGTGCCAGCAGTACTAACCAACAGGGGGCGGGCTATGGCTACACCTTC
clone_size: .
j_call: TRBJ1-2
v_call: TRBV5-8
d_call: TRBD1

cdr3_aa: CASSFAGGDVGELFF
cdr3_nt: TGCGCCAGCAGCTTTGCAGGGGGCGATGTCGGGGAGCTGTTTTTT
clone_size: once
j_call: TRBJ2-2
v_call: TRBV5-1
d_call: TRBD1

cdr3_aa: CASILLPSVHEQYF
cdr3_nt: TGCGCCAGCATCTTACTACCCAGTGTGCACGAGCAGTACTTC
clone_size: .
j_call: TRBJ2-7
v_call: TRBV5-1
d_call: .